This entry describes one T cell receptor beta chain. Its antigen remains unidentified. No much larger clonotype is one base removed from it; base qualities were not supplied. Sequencing relied on an Illumina HiSeq 2500. TCR beta libraries were prepared by quantitative 5'-RACE with molecular barcodes. Regarding the original processing steps: Disease-linked TCR variants were identified with a new computational method built on a probabilistic model of VDJ rearrangement. TCRdb passed the public sequencing reads through fastp at Q25 and MiXCR, retaining productive beta sequences. Each entry merges the rows of one CDR3 protein and shows their most common DNA and genes. TCRdb assigned the V and J calls; the authors' analysis was not used. Present in this sample are approximately 220,000 distinct CDR3 sequences, 8% to 11% of which were seen just once. Clones ranked in the top ten supply roughly a fifth of the sample.

V trim: 4 bases; J trim: 3 bases; unmatched bases: 3. The cysteine opens and the phenylalanine closes a CDR3 of 15 amino acids. The retained sequence is limited to the CDR3, 45 bases, with the frame set at the first base. The germline V gene encodes CDR1 KGHDR and CDR2 SFDVKD. The data are from a study of CD8 T cells in ankylosing spondylitis (dated by TCRdb to the late 2010s). For context, the study as a whole: The study set out to find disease-linked TCR variants by profiling T cell receptor beta repertoires in ankylosing spondylitis patients and healthy donors. The full study cohort was made up of approximately 24 ankylosing spondylitis patients and about a hundred healthy donors. Peripheral blood samples were taken, and synovial fluid was additionally collected from ankylosing spondylitis patients. Overall study results and their limits: The disease-linked clones were reported as significantly enriched in matched synovial fluid samples from ankylosing spondylitis patients. In peripheral blood, the disease-linked clones were found at relatively low frequencies and had a CD8+ phenotype. Blood from ankylosing spondylitis patients appeared to be characterized by a TCR beta motif composed of under 10 highly homologous amino acid variants. Some of the motif variants had been reported before in the synovial fluid and blood of reactive arthritis patients, a finding that suggests common disease-initiation mechanisms.

The sequenced material came from blood, either unsorted or a sorted T cell fraction (not recorded which). The TCR comes from a male donor with ankylosing spondylitis or in good health (not recorded which). Recombination connected TRBV24-1 to TRBJ2-3; 10 central nucleotides agree with TRBD1. Read as DNA, the sequence is TGTGCCACCAGTGACCGGACAGGGGGGACAGATACGCAGTATTTT. This encodes CATSDRTGGTDTQYF.